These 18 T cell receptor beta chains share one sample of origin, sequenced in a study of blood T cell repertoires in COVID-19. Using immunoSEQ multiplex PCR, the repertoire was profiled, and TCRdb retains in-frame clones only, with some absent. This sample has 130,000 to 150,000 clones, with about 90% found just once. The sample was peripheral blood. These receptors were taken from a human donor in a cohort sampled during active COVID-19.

For the CDR3, the DNA is TGTGCCAGTAGTATCATACAGGGGCAGAACACTGAAGCTTTCTTT. Translated, it gives CASSIIQGQNTEAFF. V is TRBV19 and J is TRBJ1-1, with 7 bases that match TRBD1. Germline V CDR1 and CDR2: LNHDA, SQIVND (reference sequence). With V trimmed by 3 bases and J by 1 base, 5 bases remained unmatched. The CDR3 has 15 amino acids.

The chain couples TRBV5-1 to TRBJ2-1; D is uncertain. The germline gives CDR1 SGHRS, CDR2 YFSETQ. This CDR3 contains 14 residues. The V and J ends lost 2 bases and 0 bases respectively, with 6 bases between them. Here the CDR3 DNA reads TGCGCCAGCAGCTTACCTAGCTCCTACAATGAGCAGTTCTTC. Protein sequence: CASSLPSSYNEQFF.

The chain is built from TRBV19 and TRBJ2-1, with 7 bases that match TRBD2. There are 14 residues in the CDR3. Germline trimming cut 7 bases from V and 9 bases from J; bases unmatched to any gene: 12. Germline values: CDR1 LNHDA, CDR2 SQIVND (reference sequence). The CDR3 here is CASNSGLGLSEQFF. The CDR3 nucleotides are TGTGCCAGTAATTCCGGACTAGGGCTCTCTGAGCAGTTCTTC.

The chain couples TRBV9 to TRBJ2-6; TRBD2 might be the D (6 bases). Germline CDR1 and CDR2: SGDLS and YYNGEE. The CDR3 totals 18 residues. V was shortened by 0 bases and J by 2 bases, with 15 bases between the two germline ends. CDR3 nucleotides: TGTGCCAGCAGCGTAGATGCGGGGCTGGTACCTGGGGCCAACGTCCTGACTTTC. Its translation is CASSVDAGLVPGANVLTF.

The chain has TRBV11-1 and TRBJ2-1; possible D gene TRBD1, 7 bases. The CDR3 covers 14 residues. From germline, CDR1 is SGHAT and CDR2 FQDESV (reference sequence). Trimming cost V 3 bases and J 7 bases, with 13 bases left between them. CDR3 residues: CASSLGRGANEQFF. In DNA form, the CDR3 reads TGTGCCAGCAGCTTGGGCAGGGGGGCGAATGAGCAGTTCTTC. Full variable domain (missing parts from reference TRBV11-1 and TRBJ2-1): EAEVAQSPRYKITEKSQAVAFWCDPISGHATLYWYRQILGQGPELLVQFQDESVVDDSQLPKDRFSAERLKGVDSTLKIQPAELGDSAMYLCASSLGRGANEQFFGPGTRLTVL.

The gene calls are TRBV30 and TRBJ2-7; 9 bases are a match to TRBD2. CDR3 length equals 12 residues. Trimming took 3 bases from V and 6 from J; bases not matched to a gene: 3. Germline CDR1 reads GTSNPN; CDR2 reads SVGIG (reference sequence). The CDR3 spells CAWSPTSGEQYF. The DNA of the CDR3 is TGTGCCTGGAGCCCGACTAGCGGCGAGCAGTACTTC.

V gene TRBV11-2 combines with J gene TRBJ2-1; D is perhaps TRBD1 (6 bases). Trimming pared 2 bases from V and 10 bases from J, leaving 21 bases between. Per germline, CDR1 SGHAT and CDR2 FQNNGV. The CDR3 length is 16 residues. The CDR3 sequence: CASSLMGPFAGAEQFF. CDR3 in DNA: TGTGCCAGCAGCTTAATGGGTCCTTTTGCAGGGGCCGAGCAGTTCTTC.

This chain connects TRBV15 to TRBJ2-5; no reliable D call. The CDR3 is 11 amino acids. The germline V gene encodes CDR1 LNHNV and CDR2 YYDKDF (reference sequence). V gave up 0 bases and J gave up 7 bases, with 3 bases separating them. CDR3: CATSREATQYF. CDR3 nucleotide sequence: TGTGCCACCAGCAGAGAGGCGACCCAGTACTTC.

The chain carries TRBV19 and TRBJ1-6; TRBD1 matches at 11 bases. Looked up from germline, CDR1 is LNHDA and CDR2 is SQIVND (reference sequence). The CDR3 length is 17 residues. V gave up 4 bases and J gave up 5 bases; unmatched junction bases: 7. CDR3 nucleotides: TGTGCCAGTAGTAGGAGGACAGGGGGCGCGAATAATTCACCCCTCCACTTT. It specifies CASSRRTGGANNSPLHF.

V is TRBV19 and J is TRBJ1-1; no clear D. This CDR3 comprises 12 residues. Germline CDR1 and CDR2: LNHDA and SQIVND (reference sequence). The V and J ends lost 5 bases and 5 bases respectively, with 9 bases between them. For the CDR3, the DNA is TGTGCCAGTAGTCGGGGTCGGACTGAAGCTTTCTTT. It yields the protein CASSRGRTEAFF. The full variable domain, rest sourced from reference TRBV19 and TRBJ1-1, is DGGITQSPKYLFRKEGQNVTLSCEQNLNHDAMYWYRQDPGQGLRLIYYSQIVNDFQKGDIAEGYSVSREKKESFPLTVTSAQKNPTAFYLCASSRGRTEAFFGQGTRLTVV.

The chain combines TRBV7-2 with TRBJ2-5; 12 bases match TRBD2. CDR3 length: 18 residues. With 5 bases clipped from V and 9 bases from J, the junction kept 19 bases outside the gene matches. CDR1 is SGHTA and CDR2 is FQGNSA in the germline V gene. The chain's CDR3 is CASSAPGRASGRASSQYF. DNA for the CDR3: TGTGCCAGCAGCGCCCCGGGCAGGGCTAGCGGGAGGGCCTCATCCCAGTACTTC.

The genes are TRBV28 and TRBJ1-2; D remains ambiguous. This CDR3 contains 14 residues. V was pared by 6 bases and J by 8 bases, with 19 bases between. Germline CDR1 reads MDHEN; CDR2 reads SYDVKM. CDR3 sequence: CASSLIGGSYGYTF. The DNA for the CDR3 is TGTGCCAGCAGCCTAATCGGAGGGAGCTACGGCTACACCTTC.

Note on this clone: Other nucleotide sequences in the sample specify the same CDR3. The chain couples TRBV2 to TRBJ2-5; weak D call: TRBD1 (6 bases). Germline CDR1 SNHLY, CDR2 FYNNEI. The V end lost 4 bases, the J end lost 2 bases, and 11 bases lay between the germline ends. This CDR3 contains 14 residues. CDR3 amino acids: CASSGQGLQETQYF. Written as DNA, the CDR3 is TGTGCCAGCAGTGGGCAGGGGCTACAAGAGACCCAGTACTTC.

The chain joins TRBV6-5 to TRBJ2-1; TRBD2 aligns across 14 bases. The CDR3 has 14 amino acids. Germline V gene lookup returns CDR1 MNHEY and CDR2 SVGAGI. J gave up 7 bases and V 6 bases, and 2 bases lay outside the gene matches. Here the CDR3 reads CASRRTSGRNEQFF. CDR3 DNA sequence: TGTGCCAGCAGGAGGACTAGCGGGAGGAATGAGCAGTTCTTC.

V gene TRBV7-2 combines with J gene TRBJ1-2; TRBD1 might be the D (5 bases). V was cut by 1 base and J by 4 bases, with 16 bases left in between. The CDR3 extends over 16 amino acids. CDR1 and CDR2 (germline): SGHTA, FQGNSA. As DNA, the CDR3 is TGTGCCAGCAGCTTAGGCAGCCCCGCAGGGTCCTATGGCTACACCTTC. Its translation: CASSLGSPAGSYGYTF.

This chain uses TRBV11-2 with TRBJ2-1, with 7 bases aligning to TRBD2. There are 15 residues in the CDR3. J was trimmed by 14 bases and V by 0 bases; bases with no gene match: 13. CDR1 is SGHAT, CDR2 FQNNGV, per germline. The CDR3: CASSLDLLRTSEKFF. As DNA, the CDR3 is TGTGCCAGCAGCTTAGATCTTCTCCGGACTAGTGAAAAGTTCTTC.

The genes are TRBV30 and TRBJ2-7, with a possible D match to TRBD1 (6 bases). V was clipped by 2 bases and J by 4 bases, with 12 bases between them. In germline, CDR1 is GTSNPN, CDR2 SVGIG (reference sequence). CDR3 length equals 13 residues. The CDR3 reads CAWSQGQTYEQYF. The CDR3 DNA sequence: TGTGCCTGGAGTCAAGGACAGACGTACGAGCAGTACTTC.

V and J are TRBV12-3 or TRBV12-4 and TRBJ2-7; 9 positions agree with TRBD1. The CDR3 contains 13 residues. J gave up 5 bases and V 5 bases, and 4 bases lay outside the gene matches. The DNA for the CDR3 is TGTGCCAGCAGTCACAGGGGGCTCGACGAGCAGTACTTC. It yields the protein CASSHRGLDEQYF.